Sequencing of this T cell receptor beta chain was carried out in a study of regulatory T cells in long-lasting Graves disease. Study observations and caveats: Examination was confined to peripheral blood, excluding thyroid tissue.

This clonotype has more than one count but fewer than ten. Its antigen remains unidentified. Given a much more abundant clone one base away, this may be a read error. iRepertoire HTBI primers and Arm-PCR of CDR3 regions built TCR beta libraries. TCRdb re-called the multiplex PCR reads with MiXCR, one entry per CDR3 protein. The sample carries about 500,000 distinct CDR3 sequences, around 13% recorded once. Time point indicated: newly diagnosed GD, antithyroid drugs for less than 3 months. The TCR library was made from RNA that had been extracted from PBMCs in TRIzol. The V gene's germline CDR1 is MDHEN and CDR2 SYDVKM. CDR3 length: 15 residues. The sample was also linked to a second study, of T cells in Graves' hyperthyroidism and ophthalmopathy.

The chain employs TRBV28 and TRBJ1-6, with 7 positions matching TRBD1. This sequence originates from a woman aged 30 to 39 with Graves disease. The specimen was peripheral blood mononuclear cells (PBMCs), collected at new diagnosis, from a patient treated with antithyroid drugs. CDR3 residues: CVSSFRGGRYSPLHF. CDR3 coding DNA: TGTGTCAGCAGTTTCCGAGGGGGCCGGTATTCACCCCTCCACTTT.